This T cell receptor (beta chain) is drawn from a study of cytomegalovirus exposure and HLA in healthy donors. Findings and caveats of the study: Earlier results showed most TCR beta V segments being productive about 87% or about 30% of the time.

60 Vbeta and 13 Jbeta primers were used in PCR. Here immunoSEQ multiplex PCR was the method, and the copy in TCRdb shows in-frame clones only, minus some. The profile covers 150,000 to 200,000 clones, with around four fifths appearing a single time and approximately 2% taken by the ten largest. As to this clone: Its antigen is unidentified.

Each donor was healthy, and each was a bone marrow donor. V trimming: 3 bases; J trimming: 5 bases; junction bases outside the gene matches: 9. The CDR3 totals 15 residues. Germline loops: CDR1 KGHSH, CDR2 LQKENI. The sequenced material came from PBMCs. The chain uses TRBV18 and TRBJ1-1, with TRBD1 identical over 7 bases. The sequence was collected from a female donor in good health and CMV-seronegative. The CDR3 DNA is TGTGCCAGCTCACCCCGAACAGGGGCGGGGACTGAAGCTTTCTTT. This sequence encodes CASSPRTGAGTEAFF. The variable domain in full, completed from reference TRBV18 and TRBJ1-1, reads NAGVMQNPRHLVRRRGQEARLRCSPMKGHSHVYWYRQLPEEGLKFMVYLQKENIIDESGMPKERFSAEFPKEGPSILRIQQVVRGDSAAYFCASSPRTGAGTEAFFGQGTRLTVV.